In this sample, the clone carrying this T cell receptor beta chain turned up many times. The junction had 6 bases not matched to a gene; V was cut back by 0 bases and J by 4 bases. In germline, CDR1 is MNHNS, CDR2 SASEGT. There are 17 residues in the CDR3. Template switching by 5'RACE produced TCR cDNA, adding a universal primer site and UMIs. TCRdb re-called the 5' RACE reads through MiXCR, storing one row per CDR3 protein. Here the sample spans over 20,000 distinct CDR3 sequences, approximately 5% being singletons. This specimen comes from a study of T cells after yellow fever vaccination. As for the study in general: Four memory subsets, EM, EMRA, CM and Tscm, were sorted by CD3, CD45RA, CCR7, CD95. Whole-study findings and limits: Sorting of memory subsets on day 0 yielded almost no detectable vaccine-responding clonotypes.

The J gene is TRBJ2-5, the V gene TRBV6-1; the match to TRBD1 covers 12 bases. The receptor comes from a man aged 25-45 years who received the YFV17D yellow fever vaccine. The source was PBMCs, either bulk or a sorted T-cell subset (CD4+, CD8+, memory, or dextramer-sorted; not recorded which), collected 15 days after the yellow fever booster vaccination. This CDR3 reads CASSEAVGTGGRETQYF. The CDR3, as DNA: TGTGCCAGCAGTGAAGCTGTCGGGACAGGGGGCAGAGAGACCCAGTACTTC.